Following are 18 T cell receptor beta chains from one sample sequenced in a study of blood T cells in healthy people across ages. A second PCR, run for about 6 to 12 cycles, used a sample-barcoded 5' primer plus a J-beta primer mix. TCRdb fed the 5' RACE reads into MiXCR, producing one record per CDR3 protein. The sample contains hundreds of thousands of distinct CDR3 sequences, over 25% of which appear only once. These data were likewise used in another study, on T cells of mothers and their children.

Input material: blood. The receptors were sampled from a boy aged 2 to 10 in good health.

This chain uses TRBV6-2 or TRBV6-3 with TRBJ2-5, with D perhaps TRBD2 (5 bases). The V end was cut by 2 bases, the J end by 1 base, with 8 bases between. CDR1 MNHEY and CDR2 SVGEGT come from the germline V gene. The CDR3 runs 14 residues. CDR3 nucleotide sequence: TGTGCCAGCAGTTACATAAGCGGCCAAGAGACCCAGTACTTC. It yields the protein CASSYISGQETQYF.

The chain couples TRBV29-1 to TRBJ1-2; D not certain. V lost 5 bases to trimming and J lost 2 bases, with 6 bases between them. The CDR3 is made up of 11 amino acids. Germline values: CDR1 SQVTM, CDR2 ANQGSEA. The DNA of the CDR3 is TGCAGCGTTCCAACCAACTATGGCTACACCTTC. Translating gives CSVPTNYGYTF.

V usage is TRBV27 and J usage is TRBJ2-3, with D possibly matching TRBD2 (5 bases). This CDR3 comprises 12 residues. V was pared by 7 bases and J by 6 bases, with 11 bases between. CDR1 is MNHEY, CDR2 SMNVEV, per germline (reference sequence). CDR3 nucleotides: TGTGCCAGCATGTCGCGCGGGGATACGCAGTATTTT. Translating it yields CASMSRGDTQYF.

The chain carries TRBV7-8 and TRBJ2-2, with no clear D. The length of the CDR3 is 15 residues. Germline CDR1 reads SGHVS; CDR2 reads FQNEAQ. V lost 3 bases and J 1 base, leaving 9 bases between the germline ends. The CDR3 region is CASSFPTGNTGELFF. The CDR3 DNA reads as TGTGCCAGCAGCTTCCCCACTGGGAACACCGGGGAGCTGTTTTTT.

This clonotype has just a few counts. This chain joins TRBV5-1 and TRBJ1-2, with 7 nucleotides matching TRBD1. This CDR3 region has 14 residues. With V trimmed by 4 bases and J by 5 bases, 8 bases remained unmatched. CDR1 is SGHRS, CDR2 YFSETQ, per germline. DNA for the CDR3: TGCGCCAGCAGCCCTGGGACAGAAGGATATGGCTACACCTTC. The encoded protein is CASSPGTEGYGYTF. The whole variable domain, filled in from reference TRBV5-1 and TRBJ1-2, reads KAGVTQTPRYLIKTRGQQVTLSCSPISGHRSVSWYQQTPGQGLQFLFEYFSETQRNKGNFPGRFSGRQFSNSRSEMNVSTLELGDSALYLCASSPGTEGYGYTFGSGTRLTVV.

The chain joins TRBV12-3 or TRBV12-4 to TRBJ2-3, with a possible D match to TRBD1 (7 bases). The CDR3 sequence is 16 residues long. Between the trimmed V and J ends, which lost 5 bases and 4 bases, there was a span of 19 bases. Here the CDR3 reads CASSMRGTASADTQYF. In nucleotides, the CDR3 is TGTGCCAGCAGTATGCGAGGGACAGCTAGCGCAGATACGCAGTATTTT.

The chain is built from TRBV6-2 or TRBV6-3 and TRBJ2-1; 10 bases map to TRBD1. Per germline, CDR1 MNHEY and CDR2 SVGEGT. Trimming at V came to 5 bases and at J to 7 bases, leaving 8 bases not matched to a gene. The CDR3 consists of 15 residues. The CDR3 spells CASSPRDRGANEQFF. The CDR3 nucleotides read TGTGCCAGCAGTCCGAGGGACAGGGGAGCAAATGAGCAGTTCTTC.

To note about this clonotype: A much larger clone sits a single nucleotide away, making a read error possible. This chain connects TRBV29-1 to TRBJ2-5; D gene uncertain. The CDR3 is 12 residues long. CDR1 and CDR2 from the germline V gene are SQVTM and ANQGSEA. With 3 bases removed from V and 5 bases from J, the gap between germline ends came to 10 bases. CDR3 DNA sequence: TGCAGCGTTGAGACCCACGGGGAGACCCAGTACTTC. Translation gives CSVETHGETQYF.

This chain joins TRBV19 and TRBJ2-4; D remains ambiguous. Looked up from germline, CDR1 is LNHDA and CDR2 is SQIVND (reference sequence). Trimming removed 4 bases from V and 9 bases from J, with 10 bases in between. The CDR3 consists of 12 residues. The CDR3 DNA reads as TGTGCCAGTAGTAGACCGCCGGGCATTCAGTACTTC. This gives the protein CASSRPPGIQYF.

Remarks on this clonotype: Since no conserved phenylalanine or tryptophan closes the CDR3, a read error is the likely cause. The V gene is TRBV3-1, the J gene TRBJ2-7; 8 positions agree with TRBD1. CDR3 size: 16 residues. The J segment lost 0 bases and the V segment lost 3 bases, leaving 7 bases of the junction unmatched. Looked up from germline, CDR1 is LGHDT and CDR2 is YNNKEL (reference sequence). Here the CDR3 DNA reads TGTGCCAGCAGCCAGTTTGGGACAGGAAGCTCCTACGAGCAGTACCTC. Translated: CASSQFGTGSSYEQYL.

This chain uses TRBV7-2 with TRBJ1-1; tentative D call: TRBD1 (5 bases). Between the trimmed V and J ends, which lost 4 bases and 6 bases, there was a span of 9 bases. CDR1 is SGHTA and CDR2 is FQGNSA in the germline V gene. The CDR3 runs to 12 residues. The CDR3 is CASSWRGAEAFF. For the CDR3, the DNA is TGTGCCAGCAGCTGGAGGGGTGCTGAAGCTTTCTTT.

The V gene is TRBV10-3, the J gene TRBJ2-3; tentative D call: TRBD1 (5 bases). The J call may be mistaken, given a closer DNA end match to TRBJ1-5. The CDR3 sequence is 13 residues long. CDR1 is ENHRY and CDR2 is SYGVKD in the germline V gene. Here the CDR3 DNA reads TGTGCCATCAGTGAGTCTAGCGGGGGGGTGCAGCATTTT. It codes for CAISESSGGVQHF.

This clonotype was seen a handful of times. The chain carries TRBV14 and TRBJ2-5; D may correspond to TRBD1 or TRBD2 (5 bases each). The J call may be mistaken, given a closer DNA end match to TRBJ2-7. CDR3 size: 14 residues. Germline CDR1 and CDR2: SGHDN and FVKESK. CDR3 nucleotide sequence: TGTGCCAGCAGCCAAGTATTGGGACCCTACGAGCAGTACTTC. This translates into CASSQVLGPYEQYF.

This clonotype was detected only a few times. The chain combines TRBV5-1 with TRBJ2-5; 14 bases fit TRBD2. The V gene end was trimmed by 3 bases and the J gene end by 1 base; junction bases not matched to a gene: 8. From germline, CDR1 is SGHRS and CDR2 YFSETQ. The CDR3 is 18 amino acids. The CDR3 protein is CASSSGTSGSVFQETQYF. The CDR3 DNA sequence: TGCGCCAGCAGCTCGGGGACTAGCGGGAGTGTCTTCCAAGAGACCCAGTACTTC.

This clonotype was detected many times. The genes are TRBV10-3 and TRBJ2-2, with D uncertain. CDR3 length: 13 amino acids. Germline V gene sequence: CDR1 ENHRY, CDR2 SYGVKD. V was trimmed by 8 bases and J by 4 bases, leaving 11 bases between them. DNA for the CDR3: TGTGCCATCTCTAAAGACGGCACCGGGGAGCTGTTTTTT. Translated: CAISKDGTGELFF.

This sequence joins TRBV6-1 and TRBJ1-3, with unresolved D. The ends were cut back, 1 base at V and 4 bases at J, with 11 bases in the middle. Germline V CDR1 and CDR2: MNHNS, SASEGT. CDR3 length: 15 residues. The DNA for the CDR3 is TGTGCCAGCAGTGAAGTGGCCGTAGAAGGAAACACCATATATTTT. The encoded protein is CASSEVAVEGNTIYF.

The J gene is TRBJ2-7, the V gene TRBV3-1; D gene ambiguous. CDR1 is LGHDT, CDR2 YNNKEL, per germline (reference sequence). CDR3 length: 13 residues. V lost 4 bases to trimming and J lost 5 bases, with 12 bases between them. CDR3 coding DNA: TGTGCCAGCAGCCGAGGAAACTTGGACGAGCAGTACTTC. Its protein is CASSRGNLDEQYF.

The sample holds a few counts of this clonotype. The rearrangement joins TRBV3-1 to TRBJ1-4; D may be TRBD1 (5 bases). Per germline, CDR1 LGHDT and CDR2 YNNKEL (reference sequence). This CDR3 region has 17 residues. V shed 0 bases and J shed 6 bases, with 17 bases lying between them. The CDR3 loop reads CASSQDGRWLGDEKLFF. In DNA form, the CDR3 reads TGTGCCAGCAGCCAAGATGGGAGGTGGTTAGGGGATGAAAAACTGTTTTTT.